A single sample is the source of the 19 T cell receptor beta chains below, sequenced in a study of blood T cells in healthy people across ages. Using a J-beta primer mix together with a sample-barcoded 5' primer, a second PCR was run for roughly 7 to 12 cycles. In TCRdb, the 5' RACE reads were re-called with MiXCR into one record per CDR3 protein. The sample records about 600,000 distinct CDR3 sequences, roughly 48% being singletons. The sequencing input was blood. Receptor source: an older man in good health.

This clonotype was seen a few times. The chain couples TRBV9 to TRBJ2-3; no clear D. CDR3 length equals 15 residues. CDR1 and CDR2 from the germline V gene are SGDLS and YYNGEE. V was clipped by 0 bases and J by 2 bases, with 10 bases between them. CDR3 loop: CASSVDIQNTDTQYF. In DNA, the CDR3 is TGTGCCAGCAGCGTAGATATTCAGAACACAGATACGCAGTATTTT.

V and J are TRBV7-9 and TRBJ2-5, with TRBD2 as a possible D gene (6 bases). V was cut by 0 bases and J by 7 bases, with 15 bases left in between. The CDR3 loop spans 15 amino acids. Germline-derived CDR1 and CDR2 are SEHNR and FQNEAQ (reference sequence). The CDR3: CASSLARTPGGTQYF. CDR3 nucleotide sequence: TGTGCCAGCAGCTTAGCGCGGACGCCCGGGGGGACCCAGTACTTC.

The CDR3 here is CSAREGLQGRGHSPLHF. CDR3 sequence (DNA): TGCAGTGCTAGAGAGGGGTTACAGGGAAGGGGTCATTCACCCCTCCACTTT. J is TRBJ1-6 and V is TRBV20-1; D is perhaps TRBD1 (6 bases). Trimming took 0 bases from V and 8 from J, leaving 20 bases between them. Germline CDR1 is DFQATT and CDR2 is SNEGSKA (reference sequence). This CDR3 contains 17 residues.

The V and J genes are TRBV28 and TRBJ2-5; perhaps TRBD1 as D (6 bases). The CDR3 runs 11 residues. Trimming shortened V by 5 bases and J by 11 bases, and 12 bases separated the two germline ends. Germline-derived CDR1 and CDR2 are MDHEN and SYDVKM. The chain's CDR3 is CASSVTGKQYF. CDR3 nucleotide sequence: TGTGCCAGCAGTGTCACAGGGAAGCAGTACTTC.

CDR3 in amino acids: CASKGRGYNEQFF. DNA for the CDR3: TGTGCCAGCAAGGGGAGGGGATACAATGAGCAGTTCTTC. This rearrangement joins TRBV12-3 or TRBV12-4 to TRBJ2-1; 7 nucleotides align to TRBD2. V trimming: 7 bases; J trimming: 4 bases; junction bases outside the gene matches: 4. The CDR3 spans 13 residues.

CDR3 nucleotides: TGTGCCAGCAGCCAAGATGGGACAGGGGGCGGTCAGCCCCAGCATTTT. Translated, it gives CASSQDGTGGGQPQHF. The V gene is TRBV3-1, the J gene TRBJ1-5; the match to TRBD1 covers 12 bases. Per germline, CDR1 LGHDT and CDR2 YNNKEL (reference sequence). The CDR3 covers 16 residues. The V segment lost 0 bases and the J segment 6 bases; nucleotides outside the gene matches: 3.

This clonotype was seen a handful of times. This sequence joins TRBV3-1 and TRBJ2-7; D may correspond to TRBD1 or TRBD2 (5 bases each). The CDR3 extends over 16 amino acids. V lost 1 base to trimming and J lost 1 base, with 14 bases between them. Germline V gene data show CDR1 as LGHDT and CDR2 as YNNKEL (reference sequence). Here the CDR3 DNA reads TGTGCCAGCAGCCAAGGCAGAGGGGCTAGATCCTACGAGCAGTACTTC. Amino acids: CASSQGRGARSYEQYF.

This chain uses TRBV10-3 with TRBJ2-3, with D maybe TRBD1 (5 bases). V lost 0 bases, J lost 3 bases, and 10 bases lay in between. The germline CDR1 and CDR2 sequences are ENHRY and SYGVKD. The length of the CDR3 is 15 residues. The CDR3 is CAISESARETDTQYF. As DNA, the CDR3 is TGTGCCATCAGTGAGTCCGCCAGGGAAACAGATACGCAGTATTTT.

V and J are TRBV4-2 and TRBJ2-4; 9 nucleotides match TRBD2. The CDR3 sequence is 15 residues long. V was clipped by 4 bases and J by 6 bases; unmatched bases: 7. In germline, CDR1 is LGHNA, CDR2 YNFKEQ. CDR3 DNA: TGTGCCAGCAGCCCGTTAGCGGGGGTGCGAAACATTCAGTACTTC. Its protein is CASSPLAGVRNIQYF.

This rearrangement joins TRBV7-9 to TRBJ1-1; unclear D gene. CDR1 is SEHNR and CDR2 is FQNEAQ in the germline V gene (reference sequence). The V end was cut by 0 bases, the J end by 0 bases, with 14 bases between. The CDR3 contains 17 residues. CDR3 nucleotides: TGTGCCAGCAGCTTAGCATCTTTGGCGGAGATGAACACTGAAGCTTTCTTT. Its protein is CASSLASLAEMNTEAFF.

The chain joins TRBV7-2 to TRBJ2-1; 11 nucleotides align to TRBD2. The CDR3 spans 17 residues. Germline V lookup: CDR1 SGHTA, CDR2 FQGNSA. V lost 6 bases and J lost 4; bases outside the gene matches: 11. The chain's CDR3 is CASRATPTSGAYNEQFF. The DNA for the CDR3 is TGTGCCAGCAGGGCCACTCCGACTAGCGGGGCGTACAATGAGCAGTTCTTC.

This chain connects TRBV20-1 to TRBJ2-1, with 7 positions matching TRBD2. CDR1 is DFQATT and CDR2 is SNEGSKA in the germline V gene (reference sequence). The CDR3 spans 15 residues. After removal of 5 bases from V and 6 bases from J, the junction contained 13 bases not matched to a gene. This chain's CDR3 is CSAETSKVFTNEQFF. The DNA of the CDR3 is TGCAGTGCTGAGACTAGCAAAGTGTTCACCAATGAGCAGTTCTTC.

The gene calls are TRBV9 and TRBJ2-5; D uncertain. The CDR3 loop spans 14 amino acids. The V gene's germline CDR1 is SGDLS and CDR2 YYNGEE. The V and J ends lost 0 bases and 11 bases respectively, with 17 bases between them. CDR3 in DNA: TGTGCCAGCAGCGTAGCCCCCACCACACGAGAGCAGTACTTC. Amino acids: CASSVAPTTREQYF.

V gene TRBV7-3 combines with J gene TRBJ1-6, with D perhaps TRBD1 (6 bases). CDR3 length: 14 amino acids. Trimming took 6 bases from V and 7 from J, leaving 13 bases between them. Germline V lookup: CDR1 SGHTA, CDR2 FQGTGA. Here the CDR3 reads CASSHTGLNSPLHF. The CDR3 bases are TGTGCCAGCAGTCATACAGGGCTCAATTCACCCCTCCACTTT. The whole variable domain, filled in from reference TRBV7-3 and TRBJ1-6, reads GAGVSQTPSNKVTEKGKYVELRCDPISGHTALYWYRQSLGQGPEFLIYFQGTGAADDSGLPNDRFFAVRPEGSVSTLKIQRTERGDSAVYLCASSHTGLNSPLHFGNGTRLTVT.

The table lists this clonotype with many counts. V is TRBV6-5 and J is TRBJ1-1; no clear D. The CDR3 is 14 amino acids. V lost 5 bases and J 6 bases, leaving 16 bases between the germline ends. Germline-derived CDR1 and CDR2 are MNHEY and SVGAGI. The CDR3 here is CASSDPTPRAEAFF. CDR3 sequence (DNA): TGTGCCAGCAGTGACCCGACACCGAGGGCTGAAGCTTTCTTT.

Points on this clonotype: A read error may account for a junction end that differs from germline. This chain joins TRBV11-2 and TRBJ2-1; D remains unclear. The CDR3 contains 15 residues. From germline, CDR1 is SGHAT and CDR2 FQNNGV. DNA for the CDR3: TGTGCCAGCAGCTCTAGAAAGGTTGTCTACAATGAGCGGTTCTTC. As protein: CASSSRKVVYNERFF.

The CDR3 reads CASSPGAATYEQYF. The CDR3 coding sequence is TGTGCCAGCAGCCCTGGGGCAGCTACCTACGAGCAGTACTTC. The chain couples TRBV7-9 to TRBJ2-4; D is possibly TRBD1 (5 bases). The J call is in doubt because the DNA end fits TRBJ2-7 better. CDR1 and CDR2 (germline): SEHNR, FQNEAQ (reference sequence). The CDR3 totals 14 residues.

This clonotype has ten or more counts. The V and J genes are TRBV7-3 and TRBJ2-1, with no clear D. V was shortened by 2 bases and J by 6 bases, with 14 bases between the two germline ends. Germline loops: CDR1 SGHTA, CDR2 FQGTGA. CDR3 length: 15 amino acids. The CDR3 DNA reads TGTGCCAGCAGCTTATCCCCCGTAGCCCTCAATGAGCAGTTCTTC. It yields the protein CASSLSPVALNEQFF.

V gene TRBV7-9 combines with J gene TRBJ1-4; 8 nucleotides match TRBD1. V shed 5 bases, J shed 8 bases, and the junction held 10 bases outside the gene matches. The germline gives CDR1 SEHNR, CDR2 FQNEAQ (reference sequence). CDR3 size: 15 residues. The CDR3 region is CASSPGGRGREKLFF. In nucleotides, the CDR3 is TGTGCCAGCAGCCCAGGGGGCAGGGGTCGAGAAAAACTGTTTTTT.